The next 28 T cell receptor beta chains were all read from a single sample in a study of T cell changes during pregnancy in multiple sclerosis. Only in-frame clones appear in the TCRdb table, and some are missing; sequencing was by immunoSEQ multiplex PCR. The sample lists more than 25,000 clones; around 89% were seen once. Source: CD8+ T cells from peripheral blood mononuclear cells, taken after pregnancy. These receptor sequences come from a female donor with multiple sclerosis, enrolled in a pregnancy study.

The chain employs TRBV28 and TRBJ2-1, with a possible D match to TRBD2 (6 bases). Germline CDR1 MDHEN, CDR2 SYDVKM. V was shortened by 3 bases and J by 6 bases, with 12 bases between the two germline ends. The CDR3 spans 14 residues. CDR3 DNA: TGTGCCAGCAGTTTTGGCGGGATTGGCAATGAGCAGTTCTTC. Translation gives CASSFGGIGNEQFF. Looking up the rest from reference TRBV28 and TRBJ2-1 gives the full variable domain: DVKVTQSSRYLVKRTGEKVFLECVQDMDHENMFWYRQDPGLGLRLIYFSYDVKMKEKGDIPEGYSVSREKKERFSLILESASTNQTSMYLCASSFGGIGNEQFFGPGTRLTVL.

This rearrangement joins TRBV27 to TRBJ1-2; weak D call: TRBD1 (5 bases). CDR1 is MNHEY and CDR2 is SMNVEV in the germline V gene (reference sequence). The V end lost 8 bases, the J end lost 2 bases, and 15 bases lay between the germline ends. The CDR3 contains 14 residues. The CDR3 loop reads CASGRGLYNYGYTF. The CDR3 region has the DNA TGTGCCAGCGGGAGGGGACTTTACAACTATGGCTACACCTTC.

The J gene is TRBJ2-1, the V gene TRBV7-2, with 8 bases lining up with TRBD2. V lost 3 bases, J lost 9 bases, and 13 bases stayed unmatched. The CDR3 covers 16 residues. Germline-derived CDR1 and CDR2 are SGHTA and FQGNSA. DNA of the CDR3: TGTGCCAGCAGCTTTAGACCGGGACTAGTATCTCGTGAGCAGTTCTTC. Protein product: CASSFRPGLVSREQFF.

V is TRBV6-6 and J is TRBJ2-5; D is possibly TRBD2 (6 bases). The CDR3 totals 14 residues. Germline V gives CDR1 MNHNY, CDR2 SVGAGI (reference sequence). Trimming left V 2 bases short and J 5 bases short, with 12 bases between. The CDR3 reads CASSYPAGEETQYF. In DNA form, the CDR3 reads TGTGCCAGCAGTTACCCAGCGGGTGAGGAGACCCAGTACTTC.

As to this clone: A single base separates this from a much larger clone, so it may be a read error. The chain is built from TRBV5-3 and TRBJ2-7, with TRBD2 matching over 11 bases. TRBV5-3 is annotated as an ORF whose role is uncertain. CDR3 size: 14 residues. J was trimmed by 2 bases and V by 7 bases; bases with no gene match: 5. The CDR3 is CARGPGLAAYEQYF. The CDR3 DNA sequence: TGTGCCAGAGGCCCGGGACTAGCGGCCTACGAGCAGTACTTC.

This chain joins TRBV11-2 and TRBJ2-3, with D perhaps TRBD2 (6 bases). Germline V CDR1 and CDR2: SGHAT, FQNNGV. This CDR3 is built from 19 residues. The germline V and J ends were trimmed by 4 bases and 8 bases, with 31 bases remaining between them. The CDR3 DNA reads as TGTGCCAGCAGCTCAATGTTGTACGAACTAGCCCTTGACGTTGGTACGCAGTATTTT. The encoded protein is CASSSMLYELALDVGTQYF.

The CDR3 is CASGQGYEQFF. The CDR3 DNA is TGCGCCAGCGGACAGGGGTATGAGCAGTTCTTC. The genes are TRBV4-1 and TRBJ2-1, with TRBD1 matching 9 bases. CDR1 MGHRA and CDR2 YSYEKL come from the germline V gene. Trimming removed 8 bases from V and 8 bases from J; junction bases left unmatched: 1. This CDR3 spans 11 amino acids.

This chain uses TRBV27 with TRBJ2-3; D unclear. V lost 4 bases to trimming and J lost 0 bases, with 5 bases between them. Germline V lookup: CDR1 MNHEY, CDR2 SMNVEV (reference sequence). The CDR3 sequence is 13 residues long. The CDR3 nucleotides read TGTGCCAGCAGTTCAACTAGCACAGATACGCAGTATTTT. It yields the protein CASSSTSTDTQYF.

The sample holds one count of this clone. The gene calls are TRBV4-3 and TRBJ2-7; D is perhaps TRBD1 (6 bases). Germline V lookup: CDR1 LGHNA, CDR2 YSLEER. The CDR3 consists of 14 residues. V was pared by 1 base and J by 1 base, with 8 bases between. Here the CDR3 DNA reads TGCGCCAGCAGCCAAGGGCAGGGGTCCTACGAGCAGTACTTC. Its translation is CASSQGQGSYEQYF.

The chain combines TRBV7-2 with TRBJ2-7; TRBD2 matches at 11 bases. Unmatched junction bases numbered 13, after V lost 2 bases and J lost 7 bases. CDR3 length equals 17 residues. The germline V gene encodes CDR1 SGHTA and CDR2 FQGNSA. Here the CDR3 reads CASSLQTTSGTLGEQYF. The CDR3 DNA is TGTGCCAGCAGCTTACAGACGACTAGCGGGACCCTTGGGGAGCAGTACTTC.

This sequence joins TRBV27 and TRBJ2-1; D is possibly TRBD2 (6 bases). The V gene lost 7 bases and the J gene lost 8 bases, with 21 bases spanning the gap. This CDR3 spans 15 amino acids. Germline-derived CDR1 and CDR2 are MNHEY and SMNVEV (reference sequence). CDR3: CASIPIGGGRDEQFF. DNA of the CDR3: TGTGCCAGCATCCCGATCGGGGGAGGCCGAGATGAGCAGTTCTTC.

The chain couples TRBV27 to TRBJ2-1, with 7 nucleotides matching TRBD2. The V segment lost 0 bases and the J segment 2 bases; nucleotides outside the gene matches: 7. Germline-derived CDR1 and CDR2 are MNHEY and SMNVEV (reference sequence). The CDR3 length is 17 residues. DNA of the CDR3: TGTGCCAGCAGTTTATCCCCGGGTAGCGGGCCCTACAATGAGCAGTTCTTC. This translates into CASSLSPGSGPYNEQFF.

The chain has TRBV19 and TRBJ2-1; D may be TRBD2 (6 bases). The V gene's germline CDR1 is LNHDA and CDR2 SQIVND (reference sequence). The V and J ends lost 3 bases and 2 bases respectively, with 14 bases between them. The CDR3 is 16 amino acids. CDR3 sequence reads: CASSIQWLAPYNEQFF. The CDR3 region has the DNA TGTGCCAGTAGTATTCAGTGGCTAGCGCCCTACAATGAGCAGTTCTTC.

The table lists this clone with a count of one. This rearrangement joins TRBV25-1 to TRBJ1-2, with no clear D. The germline V gene has CDR1 MGHDK and CDR2 SYGVNS. The germline V and J ends were trimmed by 4 bases and 4 bases, with 4 bases remaining between them. The CDR3 is 11 residues long. The CDR3 is CASSGIYGYTF. The CDR3 region has the DNA TGTGCCAGCAGTGGTATCTATGGCTACACCTTC.

This chain uses TRBV28 with TRBJ2-2; a possible D gene is TRBD2 (6 bases). Germline CDR1 reads MDHEN; CDR2 reads SYDVKM. There are 14 residues in the CDR3. Trimming took off 3 bases at V and 2 bases at J, with 7 bases between the two ends. The CDR3 sequence is CASSFSGNTGELFF. DNA for the CDR3: TGTGCCAGCAGTTTTAGCGGAAACACCGGGGAGCTGTTTTTT.

This sequence joins TRBV6-4 and TRBJ2-1; 7 bases line up with TRBD2. The CDR3 covers 13 residues. With V trimmed by 3 bases and J by 5 bases, 1 base remained unmatched. Germline CDR1 is MRHNA and CDR2 is SNTAGT. The CDR3 DNA is TGTGCCAGCAGTGAGCGGGAGAACAATGAGCAGTTCTTC. Translation gives CASSERENNEQFF.

This clone was seen just once. The chain carries TRBV14 and TRBJ2-7; 7 bases line up with TRBD1. CDR3 length: 13 amino acids. Losses at the gene ends were 5 bases for V and 3 bases for J; bases not matched to a gene: 4. Germline V gene sequence: CDR1 SGHDN, CDR2 FVKESK. The CDR3 protein is CASSDGQVYEQYF. The CDR3 DNA reads TGTGCCAGCAGCGATGGACAGGTCTACGAGCAGTACTTC.

The chain combines TRBV7-8 with TRBJ2-7; D not resolved. With 1 base removed from V and 0 bases from J, the gap between germline ends came to 7 bases. This CDR3 comprises 14 residues. Germline loops: CDR1 SGHVS, CDR2 FQNEAQ. The CDR3 protein is CASSLVSSSYEQYF. DNA of the CDR3: TGTGCCAGCAGCTTAGTCTCTAGCTCCTACGAGCAGTACTTC.

About this clone: One junction end disagrees with the germline gene, perhaps due to a read error. This sequence joins TRBV7-7 and TRBJ2-5; TRBD1 matches 7 bases. Germline V gives CDR1 SSHAT, CDR2 FNYEAQ (reference sequence). The CDR3 is 15 residues long. CDR3 nucleotides: TGTGCTAGCAGCTTAGGGGGCGAGCCGCAAGAGACCCAGTACTTC. It translates to CASSLGGEPQETQYF.

The chain employs TRBV18 and TRBJ2-5, with 9 bases that match TRBD2. Per germline, CDR1 KGHSH and CDR2 LQKENI. The CDR3 has 17 amino acids. Trimming at V came to 4 bases and at J to 1 base, leaving 10 bases not matched to a gene. CDR3 region: CASSHPLSGRPQETQYF. Written as DNA, the CDR3 is TGTGCCAGCTCACATCCGCTGAGCGGGAGGCCCCAAGAGACCCAGTACTTC.

The CDR3 sequence: CASSPGMRLSYEQYF. The CDR3 region has the DNA TGTGCCAGCAGCCCCGGTATGAGGCTCTCCTACGAGCAGTACTTC. This chain links TRBV7-9 with TRBJ2-7; no definite D call. The V and J ends lost 5 bases and 0 bases respectively, with 14 bases between them. Germline loops: CDR1 SEHNR, CDR2 FQNEAQ (reference sequence). This CDR3 is built from 15 residues.

The chain combines TRBV6-5 with TRBJ2-7; D possibly corresponds to TRBD2 (6 bases). With 4 bases removed from V and 2 bases from J, the gap between germline ends came to 12 bases. The germline gives CDR1 MNHEY, CDR2 SVGAGI. This CDR3 is 14 amino acids long. This CDR3 reads CASSWGLATYEQYF. In nucleotides, the CDR3 is TGTGCCAGCAGTTGGGGTCTAGCGACCTACGAGCAGTACTTC.

The rearrangement uses TRBV27 and TRBJ2-1, with 9 bases fitting TRBD2. This CDR3 region has 14 residues. V lost 2 bases and J lost 9; bases outside the gene matches: 5. The V gene's germline CDR1 is MNHEY and CDR2 SMNVEV (reference sequence). CDR3 loop: CASSLVSSGTEQFF. The CDR3 coding sequence is TGTGCCAGCAGTTTAGTTTCTAGCGGGACTGAGCAGTTCTTC.

The V gene is TRBV5-5, the J gene TRBJ2-7, with TRBD2 matching over 12 bases. The V gene's germline CDR1 is SGHKS and CDR2 YYEKEE (reference sequence). CDR3 length: 15 residues. V dropped 0 bases and J dropped 7; count of bases not matched to a gene: 5. CDR3 DNA sequence: TGTGCCAGCAGCTTGGATCTAGCGGGAGGGCTAGAGCAGTACTTC. Encoded protein: CASSLDLAGGLEQYF.

V is TRBV4-3 and J is TRBJ1-2, with TRBD1 matching over 9 bases. The CDR3 spans 15 residues. Losses at the gene ends were 4 bases for V and 2 bases for J; bases not matched to a gene: 5. Germline loops: CDR1 LGHNA, CDR2 YSLEER. CDR3 coding DNA: TGCGCCAGCAGCCGTGACAGGGGGTTAAACTATGGCTACACCTTC. Its translation is CASSRDRGLNYGYTF.

This clone was seen only a few times. The V gene is TRBV29-1, the J gene TRBJ2-5; D might be TRBD2 (6 bases). The germline V gene has CDR1 SQVTM and CDR2 ANQGSEA. V lost 2 bases, J lost 4 bases, and 17 bases lay in between. This CDR3 region has 15 residues. CDR3 sequence reads: CSVELGGTVRETQYF. CDR3 coding DNA: TGCAGCGTTGAATTAGGCGGGACGGTAAGAGAGACCCAGTACTTC.

This sequence joins TRBV28 and TRBJ2-2, with D possibly TRBD2 on 6 matching bases. The CDR3 is made up of 15 amino acids. Germline V CDR1 and CDR2: MDHEN, SYDVKM. V was pared by 6 bases and J by 4 bases, with 15 bases between. The CDR3: CASSPLAFVTGELFF. In DNA form, the CDR3 reads TGTGCCAGCAGCCCCCTAGCGTTCGTCACCGGGGAGCTGTTTTTT.

The rearrangement links TRBV28 to TRBJ1-2; 9 bases are shared with TRBD1. The CDR3 is 17 residues long. Germline CDR1 is MDHEN and CDR2 is SYDVKM. J gave up 8 bases and V 5 bases, and 18 bases lay outside the gene matches. This CDR3 reads CASSSPSDRGIVEGYTF. The CDR3 DNA reads as TGTGCCAGCAGTAGTCCGTCGGACAGGGGAATCGTGGAGGGCTACACCTTC.